The 29 T cell receptor beta chains reported below all come from one sample, sequenced in a study of blood T cell repertoires in COVID-19. The table came from immunoSEQ multiplex PCR; TCRdb's copy has only in-frame clones and leaves some out. The table includes 150,000 to 200,000 clones, 80% to 85% detected once. Sequences were obtained from peripheral blood. These receptors originate from a human donor with acute or convalescent COVID-19. The donor label of this sample is uncertain.

The chain recombines TRBV7-2 with TRBJ2-7; a weak D match, TRBD2 (6 bases). Trimming shortened V by 8 bases and J by 0 bases, and 14 bases separated the two germline ends. The germline CDR1 and CDR2 sequences are SGHTA and FQGNSA. This CDR3 spans 14 amino acids. CDR3 DNA: TGTGCCAGCGATAGGGACGGGGGCTCCTACGAGCAGTACTTC. It yields the protein CASDRDGGSYEQYF.

V gene TRBV28 combines with J gene TRBJ2-6; TRBD1 aligns across 8 bases. The CDR3 sequence is 16 residues long. The V gene's germline CDR1 is MDHEN and CDR2 SYDVKM. Trimming removed 8 bases from V and 0 bases from J; junction bases left unmatched: 6. The CDR3 sequence: CASRTGRTSGANVLTF. DNA for the CDR3: TGTGCCAGCCGGACAGGGAGGACCTCTGGGGCCAACGTCCTGACTTTC.

The rearrangement joins TRBV9 to TRBJ2-3; TRBD2 matches at 15 bases. J was trimmed by 1 base and V by 4 bases; bases with no gene match: 10. The V gene's germline CDR1 is SGDLS and CDR2 YYNGEE. CDR3 size: 19 residues. CDR3 nucleotides: TGTGCCAGCAGCCCAGGACTAGCGGGGGGGGCCGTACGCACAGATACGCAGTATTTT. Amino acid sequence: CASSPGLAGGAVRTDTQYF. The full variable domain, in which reference TRBV9 and TRBJ2-3 provide the parts outside the CDR3, is DSGVTQTPKHLITATGQRVTLRCSPRSGDLSVYWYQQSLDQGLQFLIQYYNGEERAKGNILERFSAQQFPDLHSELNLSSLELGDSALYFCASSPGLAGGAVRTDTQYFGPGTRLTVL.

V and J are TRBV9 and TRBJ2-5, with 8 bases that match TRBD2. Per germline, CDR1 SGDLS and CDR2 YYNGEE. This CDR3 contains 14 residues. With 2 bases clipped from V and 5 bases from J, the junction kept 5 bases outside the gene matches. The CDR3 nucleotides are TGTGCCAGCAGCGTGACGGGGGGGCTGGAGACCCAGTACTTC. Translated: CASSVTGGLETQYF.

V usage is TRBV10-3 and J usage is TRBJ1-1; D is undetermined. This CDR3 comprises 13 residues. The germline V and J ends were trimmed by 10 bases and 3 bases, with 15 bases remaining between them. The germline CDR1 and CDR2 sequences are ENHRY and SYGVKD. DNA of the CDR3: TGTGCCACCGGTAAGCGCGCGGACACTGAAGCTTTCTTT. Translated: CATGKRADTEAFF.

The gene calls are TRBV6-4 and TRBJ1-6; 7 bases are a match to TRBD1. This CDR3 region has 20 residues. Germline V gene lookup returns CDR1 MRHNA and CDR2 SNTAGT. After removal of 0 bases from V and 0 bases from J, the junction contained 11 bases not matched to a gene. This CDR3 reads CASSDSSPTGVSSYNSPLHF. CDR3 bases: TGTGCCAGCAGTGACTCAAGTCCAACAGGGGTAAGCTCCTATAATTCACCCCTCCACTTT.

The V call is TRBV4-2, the J call TRBJ2-7, with a tentative D call TRBD2 (5 bases). V was pared by 5 bases and J by 0 bases, with 14 bases between. This CDR3 is 15 amino acids long. Germline V gene lookup returns CDR1 LGHNA and CDR2 YNFKEQ. In DNA form, the CDR3 reads TGTGCCAGCAGCATCGAGCGGAGCCCCTCCTACGAGCAGTACTTC. This sequence encodes CASSIERSPSYEQYF.

This chain uses TRBV4-1 with TRBJ2-7; TRBD2 matches 8 bases. Germline CDR1 is MGHRA and CDR2 is YSYEKL. The CDR3 consists of 15 residues. V lost 0 bases, J lost 5 bases, and 6 bases stayed unmatched. The CDR3 nucleotides are TGCGCCAGCAGCCAAGAGGGGAGACTAGCGCACGAGCAGTACTTC. Its protein is CASSQEGRLAHEQYF.

The CDR3 nucleotides read TGTGCCAGCAGCCCCCGGGACAGGGGGACAGATACGCAGTATTTT. This translates into CASSPRDRGTDTQYF. The V and J genes are TRBV7-3 and TRBJ2-3, with 11 nucleotides matching TRBD1. V was pared by 5 bases and J by 3 bases, with 4 bases of the junction left unmatched. CDR3 length equals 15 residues. Looked up from germline, CDR1 is SGHTA and CDR2 is FQGTGA.

This clone showed up just a few times. This chain connects TRBV7-8 to TRBJ2-7; D not resolved. This CDR3 is 16 amino acids long. Germline lookup yields CDR1 SGHVS and CDR2 FQNEAQ. Trimming cost V 7 bases and J 0 bases, with 19 bases left between them. The CDR3 protein is CASNPSALGASYEQYF. The CDR3 DNA is TGTGCCAGCAACCCCTCTGCTCTAGGCGCCTCCTACGAGCAGTACTTC.

The chain joins TRBV27 to TRBJ1-1, with a possible D match to TRBD1 (5 bases). There are 18 residues in the CDR3. Germline V gives CDR1 MNHEY, CDR2 SMNVEV (reference sequence). V gave up 4 bases and J gave up 1 base, with 22 bases separating them. The CDR3 coding sequence is TGTGCCAGCAGTTCCCCTAGTGGGGGGAGACCACCGAACACTGAAGCTTTCTTT. Translating it yields CASSSPSGGRPPNTEAFF.

The gene calls are TRBV19 and TRBJ1-1; unclear D gene. The germline gives CDR1 LNHDA, CDR2 SQIVND (reference sequence). The V end was cut by 7 bases, the J end by 6 bases, with 24 bases between. The CDR3 has 16 amino acids. The CDR3 bases are TGTGCCAGTATTCCGGGGAAGAGTTCTGGCTTCGCTGAAGCTTTCTTT. This sequence encodes CASIPGKSSGFAEAFF.

The chain links TRBV18 to TRBJ2-2; 7 bases line up with TRBD1. Germline lookup yields CDR1 KGHSH and CDR2 LQKENI. V shed 6 bases, J shed 4 bases, and the junction held 5 bases outside the gene matches. There are 14 residues in the CDR3. DNA for the CDR3: TGTGCCAGCTCTGTGGACAGGACCACCGGGGAGCTGTTTTTT. Amino acid sequence: CASSVDRTTGELFF.

This rearrangement joins TRBV4-1 to TRBJ2-7; D is possibly TRBD1 (6 bases). Trimming took off 0 bases at V and 5 bases at J, with 20 bases between the two ends. Per germline, CDR1 MGHRA and CDR2 YSYEKL. This CDR3 is built from 17 residues. DNA for the CDR3: TGCGCCAGCAGCCAAGAATTCTCGGAACAGGGTGACCACGAGCAGTACTTC. It is translated as CASSQEFSEQGDHEQYF.

With respect to this clone: One end of the junction fails to match germline, which may point to a read error. This sequence joins TRBV19 and TRBJ1-4; 8 bases fit TRBD1. The CDR3 loop spans 12 amino acids. The germline CDR1 and CDR2 sequences are LNHDA and SQIVND (reference sequence). The CDR3 region is CASSPWTGKPIF. The DNA of the CDR3 is TGTGCCAGTAGTCCTTGGACAGGGAAGCCGATTTTT.

The rearrangement links TRBV9 to TRBJ2-7; 8 nucleotides align to TRBD2. CDR1 SGDLS and CDR2 YYNGEE come from the germline V gene. The CDR3 runs to 16 residues. After removal of 0 bases from V and 0 bases from J, the junction contained 5 bases not matched to a gene. DNA for the CDR3: TGTGCCAGCAGCGTAGAAGCTAGCGGGCTCTCCTACGAGCAGTACTTC. It translates to CASSVEASGLSYEQYF. The full variable domain, with the rest looked up from reference TRBV9 and TRBJ2-7, is DSGVTQTPKHLITATGQRVTLRCSPRSGDLSVYWYQQSLDQGLQFLIQYYNGEERAKGNILERFSAQQFPDLHSELNLSSLELGDSALYFCASSVEASGLSYEQYFGPGTRLTVT.

The rearrangement links TRBV5-1 to TRBJ1-1; D unclear. The V end lost 2 bases, the J end lost 3 bases, and 14 bases lay between the germline ends. The CDR3 sequence is 15 residues long. Germline CDR1 is SGHRS and CDR2 is YFSETQ. This CDR3 reads CASSLGRQRDTEAFF. Here the CDR3 DNA reads TGCGCCAGCAGCTTAGGGAGGCAAAGGGACACTGAAGCTTTCTTT.

The chain recombines TRBV6-5 with TRBJ1-2; a possible D gene is TRBD1 (5 bases). This CDR3 spans 15 amino acids. Germline loops: CDR1 MNHEY, CDR2 SVGAGI. V was pared by 5 bases and J by 5 bases, with 18 bases between. The CDR3 loop reads CASSPGGGAGYGYTF. Written as DNA, the CDR3 is TGTGCCAGCAGTCCTGGGGGAGGGGCTGGGTATGGCTACACCTTC.

The rearrangement links TRBV7-8 to TRBJ1-5; the match to TRBD1 covers 10 bases. Trimming cost V 3 bases and J 1 base; bases outside gene matches: 12. The CDR3 consists of 19 residues. The germline gives CDR1 SGHVS, CDR2 FQNEAQ. CDR3 sequence: CASSLAGTGVGKSNQPQHF. The CDR3 DNA sequence: TGTGCCAGCAGCTTGGCCGGGACAGGGGTTGGTAAAAGCAATCAGCCCCAGCATTTT.

The chain is built from TRBV5-4 and TRBJ2-7, with TRBD1 matching over 7 bases. V shed 4 bases and J 4 bases; nucleotides not matched to a gene: 8. The CDR3 covers 14 residues. The germline CDR1 and CDR2 sequences are SGHNT and YYREEE (reference sequence). The CDR3 reads CASSGGPRGYEQYF. In nucleotides, the CDR3 is TGTGCCAGCAGCGGGGGTCCCAGGGGGTACGAGCAGTACTTC.

The chain links TRBV28 to TRBJ2-7, with 10 bases aligning to TRBD1. V was pared by 7 bases and J by 1 base, with 4 bases of the junction left unmatched. Germline-derived CDR1 and CDR2 are MDHEN and SYDVKM. The CDR3 has 14 residues. The CDR3 reads CASTRQGASYEQYF. The CDR3 coding sequence is TGTGCCAGCACGAGACAGGGGGCATCCTACGAGCAGTACTTC.

The chain combines TRBV6-5 with TRBJ2-1; no reliable D call. Per the germline V gene, CDR1 is MNHEY and CDR2 is SVGAGI. The V end was cut by 5 bases, the J end by 9 bases, with 11 bases between. The CDR3 covers 12 residues. This CDR3 reads CASSTLSSEQFF. The DNA of the CDR3 is TGTGCCAGCAGTACACTATCGAGTGAGCAGTTCTTC.

The chain combines TRBV2 with TRBJ1-2; 10 bases match TRBD1. Germline values: CDR1 SNHLY, CDR2 FYNNEI. The CDR3 extends over 12 amino acids. Losses at the gene ends were 7 bases for V and 6 bases for J; bases not matched to a gene: 2. CDR3 DNA sequence: TGTGCCAGCATGACAGGGGGCGATGGCTACACCTTC. Amino acid sequence: CASMTGGDGYTF.

This chain uses TRBV21-1 with TRBJ2-7; the tabulated D call, TRBD1, remains unverified against the DNA. TRBV21-1 corresponds to a pseudogene. The CDR3 is 12 amino acids. The CDR3 DNA reads TGTGCCAGACCCAGGCCCTCCTACGAGCAGTACTTC. It codes for CARPRPSYEQYF.

The chain carries TRBV7-3 and TRBJ2-1; 15 nucleotides match TRBD2. The ends lost 4 bases at V and 0 bases at J; junction bases unmatched: 4. CDR1 and CDR2 (germline): SGHTA, FQGTGA. This CDR3 region has 18 residues. CDR3 in DNA: TGTGCCAGCAGCTCCGGACTAGCGGGGGGGAGCTCCTACAATGAGCAGTTCTTC. Amino acids: CASSSGLAGGSSYNEQFF. Full variable domain (missing parts from reference TRBV7-3 and TRBJ2-1): GAGVSQTPSNKVTEKGKYVELRCDPISGHTALYWYRQSLGQGPEFLIYFQGTGAADDSGLPNDRFFAVRPEGSVSTLKIQRTERGDSAVYLCASSSGLAGGSSYNEQFFGPGTRLTVL.

The rearrangement joins TRBV27 to TRBJ2-3, with D possibly matching TRBD1 (6 bases). This CDR3 comprises 11 residues. Germline values: CDR1 MNHEY, CDR2 SMNVEV (reference sequence). The V end was cut by 6 bases, the J end by 6 bases, with 7 bases between. CDR3 sequence: CASRQGDTQYF. DNA of the CDR3: TGTGCCAGCAGGCAGGGGGATACGCAGTATTTT.

The chain links TRBV19 to TRBJ1-2; 9 nucleotides agree with TRBD1. The CDR3 is made up of 15 amino acids. Trimming cost V 4 bases and J 4 bases; bases outside gene matches: 7. Germline lookup yields CDR1 LNHDA and CDR2 SQIVND (reference sequence). CDR3 in amino acids: CASSTRTGEVYGYTF. CDR3 coding DNA: TGTGCCAGTAGTACCAGGACAGGGGAGGTCTATGGCTACACCTTC.

The chain employs TRBV19 and TRBJ2-1; D is possibly TRBD1 (5 bases). The CDR3 extends over 17 amino acids. V shed 0 bases and J shed 6 bases, with 18 bases lying between them. CDR1 and CDR2 from the germline V gene are LNHDA and SQIVND (reference sequence). The CDR3 coding sequence is TGTGCCAGTAGTATAGATCTGGGTTTAGGGGCAGGCAATGAGCAGTTCTTC. It translates to CASSIDLGLGAGNEQFF.

This chain links TRBV6-1 with TRBJ1-5; D is possibly TRBD1 (5 bases). Trimming left V 1 base short and J 5 bases short, with 15 bases between. This CDR3 region has 16 residues. Germline CDR1 MNHNS, CDR2 SASEGT. The CDR3: CASSEGIGAIHQPQHF. The CDR3 DNA reads as TGTGCCAGCAGTGAAGGAATAGGGGCGATCCATCAGCCCCAGCATTTT.